The TCR beta chain under discussion was sequenced for a study of Tregs in tolerant kidney transplant recipients. Thawed PBMCs were FACS-sorted into unstimulated CD4+CD25+CD127- regulatory T cells, CD4+CD25- non-regulatory cells, CD4 and CD8 cells. TCRdb keeps only in-frame clones here, not all; method: immunoSEQ multiplex PCR. The sample has tens of thousands of clones, 70% to 90% seen once. This CDR3 has 13 residues. Trimming stripped 2 bases from V and 7 bases from J, with 8 bases between. Germline CDR1 reads KGHSH; CDR2 reads LQKENI. The source is a human donor who received a combined kidney and bone marrow transplant. The material sequenced was Tregs from blood, taken before the transplant. This sequence joins TRBV18 and TRBJ1-4; D not resolved. The CDR3 nucleotides are TGTGCCAGCTCACCATCTTCGGCTGAAAAACTGTTTTTT. This sequence encodes CASSPSSAEKLFF.